The rows below give T cell receptor beta chains drawn from one sample of a study of low-dose radiotherapy and immunotherapy resistance in tumors. TCRdb reprocessed the reads with MiXCR, giving one entry per CDR3 protein. The table includes about 84,000 distinct CDR3 sequences, around 17% detected once. The input for sequencing was PBMCs, taken after low-dose radiotherapy plus immunotherapy. The receptors were gathered from a male donor with prostate cancer. CDR3s include the opening cysteine and the closing phenylalanine or tryptophan. D genes are given only for firm matches. The size of a clone is reported for some rows only, either as once, few or many, or as a class for expanded clones.

J,D,size,V,CDR3,DNA
TRBJ2-1,TRBD2,many,TRBV11-2,CASSLAPTDSGSYNEQFF,TGTGCCAGCAGCTTAGCCCCCACGGACAGCGGGAGTTACAATGAGCAGTTCTTC
TRBJ2-5,-,many,TRBV15,CATSRVAGMGETQYF,TGTGCCACCAGCAGAGTGGCCGGAATGGGGGAGACCCAGTACTTC
TRBJ2-1,-,-,TRBV5-1,CASSFQEPSIGWSEIQFF,TGCGCCAGCAGCTTCCAGGAACCCTCGATTGGGTGGTCGGAGATCCAGTTCTTC
TRBJ2-2,-,-,TRBV7-6,CASSSYAENTGELFF,TGTGCCAGCTCGTCCTACGCCGAGAACACCGGGGAGCTGTTTTTT
TRBJ1-5,-,-,TRBV12-3/TRBV12-4,CASSLDGAGQPQHF,TGTGCCAGCAGTTTAGATGGGGCCGGTCAGCCCCAGCATTTT
TRBJ2-5,TRBD2,many,TRBV29-1,CSELTSGRGGETQYF,TGCAGCGAACTGACTAGCGGGAGAGGTGGAGAGACCCAGTACTTC
TRBJ1-1,-,many,TRBV7-9,CASSLVTGVEEAFF,TGTGCCAGCAGCTTAGTAACGGGAGTGGAGGAAGCTTTCTTT
TRBJ2-7,-,once,TRBV11-2,CASSIYLCSVTEDGQGGYEQYF,-
TRBJ2-2,TRBD2,many,TRBV6-2/TRBV6-3,CASRPGGGELFF,TGTGCCAGCAGACCGGGAGGTGGGGAGCTGTTTTTT
TRBJ2-1,-,many,TRBV20-1,CSASHLPGDYNEQFF,TGCAGTGCTAGCCACCTTCCGGGAGATTACAATGAGCAGTTCTTC
TRBJ1-5,-,-,TRBV28,CASTLSGGRNQPQHF,TGTGCCAGCACCCTAAGTGGGGGGCGGAATCAGCCCCAGCATTTT
TRBJ1-4,-,many,TRBV20-1,CSARVSGVNEKLFF,TGCAGTGCTAGAGTTTCAGGGGTTAATGAAAAACTGTTTTTT
TRBJ2-2,-,many,TRBV4-1,CASSQLGYTGELFF,TGCGCCAGCAGCCAACTAGGGTACACCGGGGAGCTGTTTTTT
TRBJ2-1,TRBD2,-,TRBV20-1,CSAGKLLAGGNNEQFF,TGCAGTGCTGGTAAACTACTAGCGGGAGGTAACAATGAGCAGTTCTTC
TRBJ2-5,-,many,TRBV29-1,CSGRLSQETQYF,TGCAGCGGGAGACTGAGCCAAGAGACCCAGTACTTC
TRBJ2-2,TRBD1,many,TRBV4-3,CASSHWGQGLPTGELFF,TGCGCCAGCAGCCACTGGGGACAGGGGTTACCCACCGGGGAGCTGTTTTTT
TRBJ1-1,-,-,TRBV19,CASSSKLRGVTEAFF,TGTGCCAGTAGTAGTAAGCTACGGGGAGTGACTGAAGCTTTCTTT
TRBJ2-2,-,-,TRBV19,CASRPGRVNPANTGELFFF,-
TRBJ2-1,TRBD1,many,TRBV6-5,CASRRTGTEIYNEQFF,TGTGCCAGCAGACGAACCGGGACAGAAATATACAATGAGCAGTTCTTC
TRBJ2-5,-,-,TRBV20-1,CSAGEGSEETQYF,TGCAGTGCCGGGGAAGGGTCGGAAGAGACCCAGTACTTC
TRBJ2-3,TRBD2,many,TRBV5-4,CASSSEGGDTQYF,TGTGCCAGCAGCTCGGAGGGAGGGGATACGCAGTATTTT
TRBJ2-3,TRBD1,-,TRBV6-5,CATRDRGQDTQYF,TGTGCCACCCGGGACAGGGGGCAAGATACGCAGTATTTT
TRBJ2-7,-,many,TRBV20-1,CSARDRLLAPYEQYF,TGCAGTGCTAGAGACAGACTACTAGCTCCCTACGAGCAGTACTTC
TRBJ1-1,-,many,TRBV18,CASSRNSDAEAFF,TGTGCCAGCTCCCGAAACTCTGACGCTGAAGCTTTCTTT
TRBJ2-1,TRBD2,many,TRBV20-1,CSTPTQAGVNEQFF,TGCAGTACTCCTACTCAAGCGGGAGTCAATGAGCAGTTCTTC
TRBJ2-7,TRBD2,many,TRBV18,CASSPNSSGRAFYEQYF,TGTGCCAGCTCACCTAATTCGAGCGGGAGGGCCTTCTACGAGCAGTACTTC
TRBJ2-5,-,many,TRBV24-1,CATSDRTVQETQYF,TGTGCCACCAGTGATCGGACTGTTCAAGAGACCCAGTACTTC
TRBJ2-5,TRBD1,many,TRBV5-4,CASSYAGTGALQETQYF,TGTGCCAGCAGCTACGCCGGGACAGGGGCCCTCCAAGAGACCCAGTACTTC
TRBJ2-7,-,many,TRBV6-6,CASSYSTGRFAYEQYF,TGTGCCAGCAGTTACTCGACAGGTCGGTTCGCCTACGAGCAGTACTTC
TRBJ2-3,TRBD1,many,TRBV6-6,CASSSRGQSTDTQYF,TGTGCCAGCAGTTCCAGGGGACAGTCCACAGATACGCAGTATTTT
TRBJ2-5,TRBD1,many,TRBV4-2,CASSPAAGQGESQYF,TGTGCCAGCAGCCCCGCGGCGGGACAGGGCGAGAGCCAGTACTTC
TRBJ2-2,TRBD2,many,TRBV29-1,CSVETAGVSTGELFF,TGCAGCGTTGAAACGGCGGGAGTATCCACCGGGGAGCTGTTTTTT
TRBJ2-6,TRBD1,many,TRBV12-3/TRBV12-4,CASRRDRGNGANVLTF,TGTGCCAGCAGGAGGGACAGGGGAAATGGGGCCAACGTCCTGACTTTC
TRBJ2-1,-,many,TRBV5-1,CASSLAGGTYNEQFF,TGCGCCAGCAGCTTGGCCGGCGGGACCTACAATGAGCAGTTCTTC
TRBJ2-1,TRBD2,-,TRBV9,CASSVMRASGSEQFF,TGTGCCAGCAGCGTAATGAGGGCTAGCGGGTCTGAGCAGTTCTTC
TRBJ2-1,-,many,TRBV6-8,CATLRRGRDEQFF,TGTGCCACCCTAAGGCGGGGACGGGATGAGCAGTTCTTC
TRBJ2-7,-,many,TRBV2,CASSPLLGSSGEQYF,TGTGCCAGCAGTCCTTTGTTGGGGAGCTCAGGCGAGCAGTACTTC
TRBJ2-3,TRBD2,few,TRBV9,CASSGLAGPTDTQYF,TGTGCCAGCAGCGGACTAGCGGGGCCCACAGATACGCAGTATTTT
TRBJ2-3,TRBD1,many,TRBV7-2,CASSRQGAGTDTQYF,TGTGCCAGCAGCCGACAGGGGGCAGGCACAGATACGCAGTATTTT
TRBJ2-7,TRBD1,many,TRBV7-3,CASSTHRGAEQYF,TGTGCCAGCAGCACACACAGGGGTGCAGAGCAGTACTTC
TRBJ2-7,TRBD2,many,TRBV19,CASSIGLAGAGEQYF,TGTGCCAGTAGTATAGGGCTAGCGGGAGCCGGCGAGCAGTACTTC